The next 9 T cell receptor beta chains were all read from a single sample in a study of blood T cell repertoires in COVID-19. Here immunoSEQ multiplex PCR was the method, and the copy in TCRdb shows in-frame clones only, minus some. The sample gives about 100,000 clones, roughly 92% of which show up once; approximately 5.1% is in the top ten. The sequencing input was peripheral blood. The receptors stem from a man between 70 and 80 years old with acute or convalescent COVID-19.

V usage is TRBV7-9 and J usage is TRBJ2-3; 12 bases agree with TRBD2. The CDR3 sequence is 17 residues long. Germline values: CDR1 SEHNR, CDR2 FQNEAQ (reference sequence). V gave up 3 bases and J gave up 2 bases; unmatched junction bases: 6. In nucleotides, the CDR3 is TGTGCCAGCAGCTTGCCTAGCGGGGGGGCCATCACAGATACGCAGTATTTT. Its protein product is CASSLPSGGAITDTQYF.

V usage is TRBV5-4 and J usage is TRBJ1-2; a possible D gene is TRBD1 (6 bases). The CDR3 runs 14 residues. The germline gives CDR1 SGHNT, CDR2 YYREEE (reference sequence). V gave up 2 bases and J gave up 5 bases, with 13 bases separating them. DNA of the CDR3: TGTGCCAGCAGCTTCGGAAAGGACAGATATGGCTACACCTTC. Protein product: CASSFGKDRYGYTF.

This clone turned up a few times. The chain joins TRBV10-3 to TRBJ1-3, with a weak D call TRBD1 (6 bases). V was cut by 3 bases and J by 1 base, with 10 bases left in between. There are 15 residues in the CDR3. Looked up from germline, CDR1 is ENHRY and CDR2 is SYGVKD. The CDR3 nucleotides read TGTGCCATCAGTGACGGGACACCATCTGGAAACACCATATATTTT. This encodes CAISDGTPSGNTIYF.

J is TRBJ2-5 and V is TRBV15, with a weak D call TRBD1 (5 bases). Germline CDR1 is LNHNV and CDR2 is YYDKDF (reference sequence). Trimming pared 1 base from V and 5 bases from J, leaving 5 bases between. The CDR3 runs to 12 residues. CDR3 protein: CATSRGGETQYF. The CDR3, as DNA: TGTGCCACCAGCAGAGGGGGCGAGACCCAGTACTTC.

The V call is TRBV4-2, the J call TRBJ1-2; D call uncertain. From germline, CDR1 is LGHNA and CDR2 YNFKEQ. This CDR3 comprises 15 residues. Trimming shortened V by 5 bases and J by 4 bases, and 17 bases separated the two germline ends. CDR3 residues: CASSSIRGGSYGYTF. The DNA of the CDR3 is TGTGCCAGCAGCAGTATCCGAGGTGGGAGCTATGGCTACACCTTC.

V and J are TRBV11-2 and TRBJ1-6; perhaps TRBD1 as D (6 bases). CDR1 and CDR2 from the germline V gene are SGHAT and FQNNGV. V lost 1 base and J 10 bases, leaving 14 bases between the germline ends. The CDR3 spans 15 residues. The CDR3 region is CASSLALYQGSPLHF. The CDR3 nucleotides are TGTGCCAGCAGCTTAGCTCTATATCAGGGGTCACCCCTCCACTTT.

The genes are TRBV6-5 and TRBJ1-2; TRBD1 matches at 11 bases. The germline V gene encodes CDR1 MNHEY and CDR2 SVGAGI. J lost 7 bases, V lost 7 bases, and 8 bases had no gene match. There are 14 residues in the CDR3. The CDR3 region is CASISAGTGGGYTF. The CDR3 DNA is TGTGCCAGCATTTCTGCCGGGACAGGGGGTGGCTACACCTTC.

This chain's CDR3 is CASSWTGGYEQYF. DNA of the CDR3: TGTGCCAGCAGTTGGACAGGGGGCTACGAGCAGTACTTC. The chain uses TRBV6-5 and TRBJ2-7; TRBD1 aligns across 10 bases. This CDR3 is 13 amino acids long. Unmatched junction bases numbered 0, after V lost 4 bases and J lost 3 bases. The germline V gene has CDR1 MNHEY and CDR2 SVGAGI.

The chain joins TRBV28 to TRBJ2-1; 9 bases line up with TRBD2. The germline gives CDR1 MDHEN, CDR2 SYDVKM. The CDR3 contains 19 residues. Trimming took 6 bases from V and 0 from J; bases not matched to a gene: 15. The CDR3 protein is CASRGGTSSSQSSYNEQFF. DNA for the CDR3: TGTGCCAGCAGAGGTGGGACTAGCTCTTCTCAAAGCTCCTACAATGAGCAGTTCTTC.